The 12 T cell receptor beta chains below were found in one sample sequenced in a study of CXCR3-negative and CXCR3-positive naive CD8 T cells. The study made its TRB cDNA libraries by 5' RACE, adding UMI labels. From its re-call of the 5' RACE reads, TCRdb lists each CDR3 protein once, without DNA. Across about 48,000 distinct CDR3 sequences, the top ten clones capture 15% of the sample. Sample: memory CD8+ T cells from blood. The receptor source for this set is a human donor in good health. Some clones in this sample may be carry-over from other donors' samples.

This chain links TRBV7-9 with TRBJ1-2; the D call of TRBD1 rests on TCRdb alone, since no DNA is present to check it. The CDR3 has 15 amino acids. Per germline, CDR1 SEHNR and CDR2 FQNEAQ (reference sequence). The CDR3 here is CASSSDRGSFSGYTF.

The CDR3 spells CASRGLAGGPLDTQYF. This sequence joins TRBV27 and TRBJ2-5; the D call of TRBD2 rests on TCRdb alone, since no DNA is present to check it. The CDR3 spans 16 residues. Germline V CDR1 and CDR2: MNHEY, SMNVEV (reference sequence).

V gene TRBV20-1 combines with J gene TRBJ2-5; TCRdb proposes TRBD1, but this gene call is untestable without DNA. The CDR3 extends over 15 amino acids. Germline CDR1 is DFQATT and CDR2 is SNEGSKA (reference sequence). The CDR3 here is CSARELGQTKETQYF.

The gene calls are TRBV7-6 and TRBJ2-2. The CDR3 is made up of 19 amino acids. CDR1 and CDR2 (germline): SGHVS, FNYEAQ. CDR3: CASSLAGSFSSENTGELFF. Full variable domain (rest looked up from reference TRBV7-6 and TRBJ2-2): GAGVSQSPRYKVTKRGQDVALRCDPISGHVSLYWYRQALGQGPEFLTYFNYEAQQDKSGLPNDRFSAERPEGSISTLTIQRTEQRDSAMYRCASSLAGSFSSENTGELFFGEGSRLTVL.

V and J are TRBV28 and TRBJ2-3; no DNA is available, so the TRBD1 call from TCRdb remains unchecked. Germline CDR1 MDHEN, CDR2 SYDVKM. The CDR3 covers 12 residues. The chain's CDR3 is CASSPLGVTQYF. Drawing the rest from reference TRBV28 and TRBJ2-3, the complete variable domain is DVKVTQSSRYLVKRTGEKVFLECVQDMDHENMFWYRQDPGLGLRLIYFSYDVKMKEKGDIPEGYSVSREKKERFSLILESASTNQTSMYLCASSPLGVTQYFGPGTRLTVL.

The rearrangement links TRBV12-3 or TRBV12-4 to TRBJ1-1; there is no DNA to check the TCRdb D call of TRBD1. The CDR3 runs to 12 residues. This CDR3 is CASRVGATEAFF.

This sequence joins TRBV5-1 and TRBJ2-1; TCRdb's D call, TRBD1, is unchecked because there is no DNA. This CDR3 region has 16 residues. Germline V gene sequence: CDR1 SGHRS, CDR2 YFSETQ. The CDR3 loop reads CASSQTQGFSYNEQFF. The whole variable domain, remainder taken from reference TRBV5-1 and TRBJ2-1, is KAGVTQTPRYLIKTRGQQVTLSCSPISGHRSVSWYQQTPGQGLQFLFEYFSETQRNKGNFPGRFSGRQFSNSRSEMNVSTLELGDSALYLCASSQTQGFSYNEQFFGPGTRLTVL.

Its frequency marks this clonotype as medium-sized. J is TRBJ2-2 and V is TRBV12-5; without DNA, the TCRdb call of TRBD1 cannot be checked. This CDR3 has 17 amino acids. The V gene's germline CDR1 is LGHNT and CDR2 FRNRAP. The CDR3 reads CASGLTQGVTYTGELFF.

CDR3: CASSQEWLGSYNEQFF. The V call is TRBV14, the J call TRBJ2-1. The V gene's germline CDR1 is SGHDN and CDR2 FVKESK. The CDR3 extends over 16 amino acids.

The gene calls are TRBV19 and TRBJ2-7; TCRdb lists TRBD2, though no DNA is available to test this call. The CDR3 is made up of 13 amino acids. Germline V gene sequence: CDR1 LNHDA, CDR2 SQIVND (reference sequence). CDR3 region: CASRLAGAYEQYF. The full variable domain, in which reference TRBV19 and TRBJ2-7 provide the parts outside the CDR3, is DGGITQSPKYLFRKEGQNVTLSCEQNLNHDAMYWYRQDPGQGLRLIYYSQIVNDFQKGDIAEGYSVSREKKESFPLTVTSAQKNPTAFYLCASRLAGAYEQYFGPGTRLTVT.

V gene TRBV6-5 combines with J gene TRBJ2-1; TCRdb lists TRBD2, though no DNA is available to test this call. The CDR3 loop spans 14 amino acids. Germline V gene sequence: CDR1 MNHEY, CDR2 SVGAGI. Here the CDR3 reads CASSTGTSLNEQFF.

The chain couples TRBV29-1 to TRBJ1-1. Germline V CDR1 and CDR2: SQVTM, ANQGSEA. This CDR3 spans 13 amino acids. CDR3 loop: CSVEVGDNTEAFF.